This T cell receptor (beta chain) appears in the sequencing data of a study of graft-versus-host responses after intestinal transplantation. The wider study: Grafts were multivisceral, liver-intestinal, or isolated intestinal. Among the recipients, all got anti-thymocyte globulin induction and then tacrolimus and steroids for 2 to 3 years.

About this clone itself: Its antigen is currently unknown.

Points from the study as a whole: GvH clones turned up in recipient marrow; some had shown up first in ileum or blood.

The CDR3 consists of 17 residues. Trimming took off 6 bases at V and 2 bases at J, with 17 bases between the two ends. Libraries were prepared by immunoSEQ multiplex PCR; TCRdb keeps only in-frame clonotypes and omits some of them. Among just under 55,000 clones listed, 91% were seen once. The rearrangement uses TRBV23-1 and TRBJ1-6; a weak D match, TRBD1 (6 bases). TRBV23-1 is sorted into the ORF group, with uncertain function. The specimen was PBMCs, collected 650 to 670 days after intestinal transplant. This TCR derives from a human patient who received an intestinal transplant, so some T cells may come from the graft donor. CDR3 DNA: TGCGCCAGCAGGAACCCAACAGGGAGGCCCTATAATTCACCCCTCCACTTT. This sequence encodes CASRNPTGRPYNSPLHF.